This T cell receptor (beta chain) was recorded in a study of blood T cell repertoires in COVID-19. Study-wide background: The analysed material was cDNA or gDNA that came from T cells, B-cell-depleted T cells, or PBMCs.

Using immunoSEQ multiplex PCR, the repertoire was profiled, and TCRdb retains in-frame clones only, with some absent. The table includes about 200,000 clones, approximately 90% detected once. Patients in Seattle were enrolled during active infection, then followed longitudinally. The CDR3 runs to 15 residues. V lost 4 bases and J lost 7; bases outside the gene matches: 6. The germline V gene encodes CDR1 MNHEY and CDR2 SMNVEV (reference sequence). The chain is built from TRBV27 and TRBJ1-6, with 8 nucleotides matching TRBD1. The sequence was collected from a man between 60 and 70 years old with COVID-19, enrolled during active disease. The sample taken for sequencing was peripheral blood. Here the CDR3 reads CASSSMNRGNSPLHF. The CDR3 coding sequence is TGTGCCAGCAGTTCTATGAACAGGGGGAATTCACCCCTCCACTTT.